What follows are 24 T cell receptor beta chains derived from one specimen sequenced in a study of T-cell memory formation after mild COVID-19. MiXCR, applied by TCRdb to the 5' RACE reads, yields one record per CDR3 protein. The sample lists 200,000 or so distinct CDR3 sequences, roughly 17% occurring once. The specimen sequenced was PBMCs or a T cell subset sorted from them (not recorded which). All receptors derive from an adult woman who had mild COVID-19 (a few samples of this study predate the infection). Cell type and time point are not known.

The chain's CDR3 is CASSPSSPGGTDTQYF. The CDR3 DNA reads TGTGCCAGCAGCCCATCATCCCCAGGGGGCACAGATACGCAGTATTTT. This chain connects TRBV21-1 to TRBJ2-3; the D segment call TRBD1 is taken from the table without a DNA check. TRBV21-1 is a documented pseudogene. The CDR3 runs to 16 residues.

This clonotype showed up just a few times. The chain links TRBV7-9 to TRBJ2-5, with 7 bases fitting TRBD2. Germline CDR1 and CDR2: SEHNR and FQNEAQ (reference sequence). The CDR3 length is 15 residues. V dropped 8 bases and J dropped 2; count of bases not matched to a gene: 11. The CDR3 here is CASSLAGEAQETQYF. CDR3 coding DNA: TGTGCCAGCTCCCTGGCGGGAGAAGCACAAGAGACCCAGTACTTC.

Only a few counts were recorded for this clonotype. The genes are TRBV18 and TRBJ1-1; D gene uncertain. Per the germline V gene, CDR1 is KGHSH and CDR2 is LQKENI. The CDR3 covers 14 residues. V shed 4 bases and J shed 1 base, with 10 bases lying between them. CDR3 residues: CASSQSGGNTEAFF. CDR3 in DNA: TGTGCCAGCTCACAGAGCGGAGGGAACACTGAAGCTTTCTTT.

The V call is TRBV21-1, the J call TRBJ2-7; TRBD2, the D gene given by the table, was not confirmed from the DNA. TRBV21-1 is described as a pseudogene. This CDR3 has 18 amino acids. Written as DNA, the CDR3 is TGTGCCAGCAGCAAAGAGGGGGGATCTAGCGGGAGGTCCGACGAGCAGTACTTC. This encodes CASSKEGGSSGRSDEQYF.

This clonotype was detected only a few times. V is TRBV12-3 or TRBV12-4 and J is TRBJ2-1, with TRBD2 matching 8 bases. The length of the CDR3 is 17 residues. J gave up 0 bases and V 5 bases, and 9 bases lay outside the gene matches. The CDR3 spells CASSLIAGTTSYNEQFF. For the CDR3, the DNA is TGTGCCAGCAGTCTCATAGCGGGGACTACCTCCTACAATGAGCAGTTCTTC.

This clonotype was seen more than once but under ten times. The rearrangement links TRBV4-1 to TRBJ2-7; D not resolved. Germline lookup yields CDR1 MGHRA and CDR2 YSYEKL. The V gene lost 1 base and the J gene lost 0 bases, with 7 bases spanning the gap. This CDR3 has 14 amino acids. CDR3 sequence reads: CASSQVKASYEQYF. As DNA, the CDR3 is TGCGCCAGCAGCCAAGTAAAGGCCTCCTACGAGCAGTACTTC.

This clonotype occurred many times. J is TRBJ2-1 and V is TRBV4-3; D is possibly TRBD1 or TRBD2 (5 bases each). V was clipped by 4 bases and J by 7 bases, with 11 bases between them. Germline values: CDR1 LGHNA, CDR2 YSLEER. The CDR3 length is 13 residues. The CDR3 sequence: CASSLRGLNEQFF. The CDR3, as DNA: TGCGCCAGCAGCCTCCGGGGCCTGAATGAGCAGTTCTTC.

The chain combines TRBV6-5 with TRBJ1-2; 7 bases are a match to TRBD1. This CDR3 is built from 14 residues. V lost 5 bases, J lost 2 bases, and 5 bases stayed unmatched. CDR1 is MNHEY and CDR2 is SVGAGI in the germline V gene. The CDR3 is CASSPPGQNYGYTF. In DNA, the CDR3 is TGTGCCAGCAGTCCCCCGGGACAGAACTATGGCTACACCTTC.

This clonotype turned up a few times. This chain uses TRBV25-1 with TRBJ2-3, with 11 positions matching TRBD1. V was pared by 4 bases and J by 1 base, with 4 bases of the junction left unmatched. Germline CDR1 is MGHDK and CDR2 is SYGVNS. The CDR3 runs 16 residues. The CDR3 coding sequence is TGTGCCAGCAGTGTCCCGGGACAGGGGGGCACAGATACGCAGTATTTT. Amino acid sequence: CASSVPGQGGTDTQYF.

The chain joins TRBV24-1 to TRBJ2-7, with 9 bases that match TRBD1. Germline CDR1 KGHDR, CDR2 SFDVKD. The ends lost 3 bases at V and 1 base at J; junction bases unmatched: 9. The CDR3 spans 17 residues. The CDR3 DNA is TGTGCCACCAGTGATCCGAGGCCGGGACAGGGATCCTACGAGCAGTACTTC. Protein sequence: CATSDPRPGQGSYEQYF.

This clonotype was recorded a few times. The genes are TRBV4-2 and TRBJ2-5; D unresolved. The V and J ends lost 0 bases and 6 bases respectively, with 17 bases between them. The CDR3 has 16 amino acids. CDR1 is LGHNA, CDR2 YNFKEQ, per germline. The CDR3 protein is CASSQDPTLDGKTQYF. As DNA, the CDR3 is TGTGCCAGCAGCCAAGATCCGACCTTAGATGGCAAGACCCAGTACTTC.

CDR3 in DNA: TGTGCCAGCAGTTTCGGTGCGGGAGGGGGAGAGACCCAGTACTTC. Its protein product is CASSFGAGGGETQYF. The rearrangement uses TRBV12-3 or TRBV12-4 and TRBJ2-5; 9 bases agree with TRBD2. The J segment lost 4 bases and the V segment lost 3 bases, leaving 6 bases of the junction unmatched. CDR3 length equals 15 residues.

This chain links TRBV5-4 with TRBJ2-5; D is ambiguous. V was cut by 4 bases and J by 5 bases, with 18 bases left in between. The CDR3 is 15 residues long. Looked up from germline, CDR1 is SGHNT and CDR2 is YYREEE (reference sequence). CDR3 DNA sequence: TGTGCCAGCAGCCCAGTAGGAGCCCAACGGGAGACCCAGTACTTC. Encoded protein: CASSPVGAQRETQYF.

This clonotype showed up just a few times. V gene TRBV18 combines with J gene TRBJ2-7, with 8 bases identical to TRBD1. CDR1 is KGHSH, CDR2 LQKENI, per germline. This CDR3 has 15 residues. V lost 1 base to trimming and J lost 2 bases; unmatched junction nucleotides: 4. The CDR3 DNA follows: TGTGCCAGCTCACCACGGACAGGGACGACCTACGAGCAGTACTTC. Encoded protein: CASSPRTGTTYEQYF.

The chain is built from TRBV29-1 and TRBJ1-2; no clear D gene. Deletions cut 7 bases from V and 7 bases from J, with 13 bases between. This CDR3 region has 11 residues. Germline CDR1 SQVTM, CDR2 ANQGSEA. The CDR3 nucleotides are TGCAGCGGCGGGGAATTACGTGGCTACACCTTC. It codes for CSGGELRGYTF.

This clonotype showed up many times. The junction differs from germline at one of its ends, possibly a read error. The chain joins TRBV29-1 to TRBJ1-4, with D uncertain. Germline CDR1 reads SQVTM; CDR2 reads ANQGSEA. This CDR3 region has 11 residues. CDR3 sequence: CSVNLGGTALF. The CDR3 DNA reads TGCAGCGTTAACTTGGGTGGAACAGCCCTTTTT.

DNA for the CDR3: TGCAGTGCTAGGGTTGATAGTCCCTACGAGCAGTACTTC. Its translation is CSARVDSPYEQYF. The J gene is TRBJ2-7, the V gene TRBV20-1; D unresolved. The CDR3 has 13 amino acids. Germline values: CDR1 DFQATT, CDR2 SNEGSKA (reference sequence). V was cut by 3 bases and J by 2 bases, with 11 bases left in between.

In this sample, this clonotype turned up a few times. The J gene is TRBJ2-7, the V gene TRBV30; 13 bases are a match to TRBD2. This CDR3 is 13 amino acids long. Germline CDR1 and CDR2: GTSNPN and SVGIG (reference sequence). V lost 3 bases to trimming and J lost 4 bases; unmatched junction nucleotides: 0. Here the CDR3 reads CAWRTSGRYEQYF. CDR3 nucleotide sequence: TGTGCCTGGAGGACTAGCGGGAGGTACGAGCAGTACTTC.

This clonotype was detected a few times. The gene calls are TRBV3-1 and TRBJ2-2; D is perhaps TRBD2 (5 bases). V was shortened by 1 base and J by 5 bases, with 5 bases between the two germline ends. The CDR3 covers 13 residues. Germline V gene data show CDR1 as LGHDT and CDR2 as YNNKEL (reference sequence). The CDR3 nucleotides read TGTGCCAGCAGCCAAGCGGGGACCGGGGAGCTGTTTTTT. It is translated as CASSQAGTGELFF. The full variable domain, rest sourced from reference TRBV3-1 and TRBJ2-2, is DTAVSQTPKYLVTQMGNDKSIKCEQNLGHDTMYWYKQDSKKFLKIMFSYNNKELIINETVPNRFSPKSPDKAHLNLHINSLELGDSAVYFCASSQAGTGELFFGEGSRLTVL.

This clonotype came up a few times. The chain employs TRBV29-1 and TRBJ2-7, with D maybe TRBD1 (5 bases). V lost 6 bases to trimming and J lost 0 bases, with 15 bases between them. The CDR3 consists of 14 residues. CDR1 is SQVTM, CDR2 ANQGSEA, per germline. The CDR3 loop is CSVTSTVSSYEQYF. The CDR3 DNA reads TGCAGCGTGACATCGACAGTCAGCTCCTACGAGCAGTACTTC.

This clonotype has more than one count but fewer than ten. The V gene is TRBV15, the J gene TRBJ1-1, with D hard to call. The ends were cut back, 0 bases at V and 0 bases at J, with 8 bases in the middle. The CDR3 has 15 residues. Germline assignment: CDR1 LNHNV and CDR2 YYDKDF (reference sequence). The CDR3 DNA reads TGTGCCACCAGCAGAGATGCCCACATGAACACTGAAGCTTTCTTT. Translated: CATSRDAHMNTEAFF.

The gene calls are TRBV18 and TRBJ2-5; D gene unclear. The V end lost 7 bases, the J end lost 7 bases, and 10 bases lay between the germline ends. The CDR3 spans 11 residues. The V gene's germline CDR1 is KGHSH and CDR2 LQKENI. CDR3 sequence reads: CASYISGTQYF. CDR3 bases: TGTGCCAGCTACATTTCTGGGACCCAGTACTTC. The full variable domain, with the rest looked up from reference TRBV18 and TRBJ2-5, is NAGVMQNPRHLVRRRGQEARLRCSPMKGHSHVYWYRQLPEEGLKFMVYLQKENIIDESGMPKERFSAEFPKEGPSILRIQQVVRGDSAAYFCASYISGTQYFGPGTRLLVL.

The gene calls are TRBV29-1 and TRBJ2-1; no firm D call. The CDR3 extends over 14 amino acids. Germline V gene sequence: CDR1 SQVTM, CDR2 ANQGSEA. Deletions cut 0 bases from V and 6 bases from J, with 12 bases between. In nucleotides, the CDR3 is TGCAGCGTTGAAGATTACAAGAACAGCAATGAGCAGTTCTTC. It encodes CSVEDYKNSNEQFF.

Regarding this clonotype: At one end the junction does not follow the germline gene, possibly because of a read error. This chain links TRBV7-7 with TRBJ2-5; the D call may be TRBD1 or TRBD2 (5 bases each). Per the germline V gene, CDR1 is SSHAT and CDR2 is FNYEAQ (reference sequence). The CDR3 runs 13 residues. Here the CDR3 reads CASSLDRGGTQYF. DNA of the CDR3: TGTGCTAGCAGCTTAGACCGGGGCGGGACCCAGTACTTC.